This paragraph reports one T cell receptor (beta chain). With 2 bases clipped from V and 6 bases from J, the junction kept 7 bases outside the gene matches. The CDR3 is 15 residues long. The V gene's germline CDR1 is MNHNY and CDR2 SVGAGI (reference sequence). The record originates from a study of shared T cell receptors in the human thymus. Profiled with immunoSEQ multiplex PCR; TCRdb holds only in-frame clones, not every one. The repertoire holds over 350,000 clones, over 90% seen once, with approximately 0.02% in the top ten. The TCR was taken from a human donor. The rearrangement links TRBV6-6 to TRBJ2-7; 10 bases are a match to TRBD2. Sequencing was carried out using thymocytes. The CDR3: CASSYGGASGSEQYF. CDR3 nucleotides: TGTGCCAGCAGTTACGGGGGGGCTAGCGGGAGCGAGCAGTACTTC.